Each of the 27 T cell receptor beta chains below was sequenced from the same sample in a study of CXCR3-negative and CXCR3-positive naive CD8 T cells. 5' RACE that incorporated UMI labels was used to prepare the TRB cDNA libraries. TCRdb re-called the 5' RACE reads, yielding one record per CDR3 amino acid sequence without DNA. The sample has 55,000 to 65,000 distinct CDR3 sequences. Specimen: naive CXCR3- CD8+ T cells from blood. The sample's subset: CD45RO-CCR7+CD27+CD95- naive CD8+ T cells lacking CXCR3 (TNR3-). The receptors were sampled from a human donor in good health. Some clones in this sample may be carry-over from other donors' samples.

The chain couples TRBV7-2 to TRBJ2-1; the D call from TCRdb, TRBD2, cannot be confirmed without DNA. The CDR3 length is 16 residues. The germline V gene encodes CDR1 SGHTA and CDR2 FQGNSA. This CDR3 reads CASSPFTSGGYNEQFF.

The V gene is TRBV2, the J gene TRBJ1-6. CDR1 is SNHLY, CDR2 FYNNEI, per germline. The CDR3 is made up of 14 amino acids. CDR3 sequence: CASSDLAVNSPLHF.

The V call is TRBV5-1, the J call TRBJ2-7; TCRdb's assignment of TRBD1 cannot be checked, as there is no DNA. The CDR3 runs 16 residues. In germline, CDR1 is SGHRS, CDR2 YFSETQ. The CDR3 loop is CASSLPGDLSSYEQYF.

The chain links TRBV29-1 to TRBJ2-3; the D call of TRBD2 rests on TCRdb alone, since no DNA is present to check it. The CDR3 is 12 amino acids. Germline V gives CDR1 SQVTM, CDR2 ANQGSEA. The CDR3 sequence: CSVPLVGDTQYF.

The J gene is TRBJ1-1, the V gene TRBV7-9; TCRdb's assignment of TRBD1 cannot be checked, as there is no DNA. Germline CDR1 is SEHNR and CDR2 is FQNEAQ (reference sequence). The CDR3 covers 14 residues. CDR3 sequence reads: CASQTFQGSTEAFF. Supplemented by reference TRBV7-9 and TRBJ1-1, the full variable domain reads DTGVSQNPRHKITKRGQNVTFRCDPISEHNRLYWYRQTLGQGPEFLTYFQNEAQLEKSRLLSDRFSAERPKGSFSTLEIQRTEQGDSAMYLCASQTFQGSTEAFFGQGTRLTVV.

This sequence joins TRBV25-1 and TRBJ1-1; the D gene TCRdb calls, TRBD1, cannot be checked with no DNA. Germline V gives CDR1 MGHDK, CDR2 SYGVNS. The CDR3 contains 15 residues. The chain's CDR3 is CASSESGQPNTEAFF.

J is TRBJ1-5 and V is TRBV21-1. TRBV21-1 is given as a pseudogene. The CDR3 covers 17 residues. The CDR3: CASSKIHAITRVVPQHF.

The chain has TRBV6-2 or TRBV6-3 and TRBJ1-1; the TRBD1 assignment by TCRdb is unverifiable without DNA. The V gene's germline CDR1 is MNHEY and CDR2 SVGEGT. The CDR3 runs to 14 residues. CDR3 amino acids: CASSLSTGLTEAFF.

The rearrangement uses TRBV5-4 and TRBJ1-4. This CDR3 contains 15 residues. Per the germline V gene, CDR1 is SGHNT and CDR2 is YYREEE (reference sequence). The chain's CDR3 is CASSAHTGPNEKLFF.

This chain uses TRBV6-2 or TRBV6-3 with TRBJ2-1. The CDR3 spans 13 residues. Germline CDR1 is MNHEY and CDR2 is SVGEGT. CDR3 residues: CASSYTSNNEQFF.

This chain's CDR3 is CASSIGKGYYQPQHF. The gene calls are TRBV19 and TRBJ1-5. Per the germline V gene, CDR1 is LNHDA and CDR2 is SQIVND (reference sequence). CDR3 size: 15 residues.

The rearrangement links TRBV12-3 or TRBV12-4 to TRBJ2-1; the TRBD2 assignment by TCRdb is unverifiable without DNA. The CDR3 extends over 15 amino acids. The CDR3 is CASSKLAGIYNEQFF.

The chain combines TRBV9 with TRBJ1-6; TCRdb designates TRBD1, a call that cannot be tested without DNA. This CDR3 has 12 residues. Germline V gives CDR1 SGDLS, CDR2 YYNGEE. The CDR3 sequence: CASSIRGSPLHF.

This chain links TRBV11-2 with TRBJ2-7; TCRdb reports TRBD1, a call that lacks DNA to check it against. The CDR3 spans 15 residues. CDR1 and CDR2 from the germline V gene are SGHAT and FQNNGV. The CDR3 region is CASSLGQGWLGEQYF.

The rearrangement links TRBV5-1 to TRBJ2-5. Looked up from germline, CDR1 is SGHRS and CDR2 is YFSETQ. The CDR3 consists of 14 residues. The CDR3 region is CASSPHKGKETQYF.

The rearrangement uses TRBV7-8 and TRBJ2-1. Germline V gene sequence: CDR1 SGHVS, CDR2 FQNEAQ. This CDR3 comprises 12 residues. The CDR3 loop is CASSLDPNEQFF.

The chain carries TRBV19 and TRBJ1-2. Germline V gene lookup returns CDR1 LNHDA and CDR2 SQIVND (reference sequence). The CDR3 covers 12 residues. Here the CDR3 reads CAGSTGLGDYTF. The whole variable domain, filled in from reference TRBV19 and TRBJ1-2, reads DGGITQSPKYLFRKEGQNVTLSCEQNLNHDAMYWYRQDPGQGLRLIYYSQIVNDFQKGDIAEGYSVSREKKESFPLTVTSAQKNPTAFYLCAGSTGLGDYTFGSGTRLTVV.

CDR3 sequence reads: CASSLLLGDNYGYTF. The J gene is TRBJ1-2, the V gene TRBV7-9; there is no DNA to check the TCRdb D call of TRBD1. This CDR3 region has 15 residues. CDR1 SEHNR and CDR2 FQNEAQ come from the germline V gene (reference sequence).

The gene calls are TRBV9 and TRBJ2-7; there is no DNA to check the TCRdb D call of TRBD1. The germline gives CDR1 SGDLS, CDR2 YYNGEE. The CDR3 is 17 residues long. The CDR3 reads CASSPRDVRSSAYEQYF. Together with reference TRBV9 and TRBJ2-7, the CDR3 gives the full variable domain: DSGVTQTPKHLITATGQRVTLRCSPRSGDLSVYWYQQSLDQGLQFLIQYYNGEERAKGNILERFSAQQFPDLHSELNLSSLELGDSALYFCASSPRDVRSSAYEQYFGPGTRLTVT.

The chain links TRBV10-3 to TRBJ2-1. This CDR3 comprises 12 residues. In germline, CDR1 is ENHRY, CDR2 SYGVKD. CDR3 sequence reads: CATRDSKNEEFF.

This sequence joins TRBV29-1 and TRBJ2-7. Germline assignment: CDR1 SQVTM and CDR2 ANQGSEA. The CDR3 is 12 residues long. CDR3 in amino acids: CSVAASSYEQYF.

This sequence joins TRBV11-2 and TRBJ2-1. CDR1 and CDR2 from the germline V gene are SGHAT and FQNNGV. The CDR3 runs to 12 residues. Here the CDR3 reads CASSFSGNEQFF. Full variable domain (missing parts from reference TRBV11-2 and TRBJ2-1): EAGVAQSPRYKIIEKRQSVAFWCNPISGHATLYWYQQILGQGPKLLIQFQNNGVVDDSQLPKDRFSAERLKGVDSTLKIQPAKLEDSAVYLCASSFSGNEQFFGPGTRLTVL.

This chain uses TRBV20-1 with TRBJ1-2. This CDR3 spans 14 amino acids. Germline V gene sequence: CDR1 DFQATT, CDR2 SNEGSKA (reference sequence). The CDR3 protein is CSAVGEDGNYGYTF.

This chain links TRBV14 with TRBJ1-2; TCRdb calls TRBD1, which cannot be checked without DNA. Germline loops: CDR1 SGHDN, CDR2 FVKESK. The CDR3 covers 16 residues. Here the CDR3 reads CASTDIRLLGVIGYTF.

The chain has TRBV7-8 and TRBJ2-2. Germline V gene sequence: CDR1 SGHVS, CDR2 FQNEAQ. The CDR3 extends over 11 amino acids. The CDR3 loop reads CASYFTGELFF.

This chain joins TRBV6-2 or TRBV6-3 and TRBJ2-7; the D call from TCRdb, TRBD1, cannot be confirmed without DNA. Germline assignment: CDR1 MNHEY and CDR2 SVGEGT. The CDR3 covers 14 residues. The CDR3 loop reads CASVSGQLFYEQYF.

The V call is TRBV2, the J call TRBJ2-2. The CDR3 length is 12 residues. Per germline, CDR1 SNHLY and CDR2 FYNNEI. CDR3 region: CASSGLAGELFF.